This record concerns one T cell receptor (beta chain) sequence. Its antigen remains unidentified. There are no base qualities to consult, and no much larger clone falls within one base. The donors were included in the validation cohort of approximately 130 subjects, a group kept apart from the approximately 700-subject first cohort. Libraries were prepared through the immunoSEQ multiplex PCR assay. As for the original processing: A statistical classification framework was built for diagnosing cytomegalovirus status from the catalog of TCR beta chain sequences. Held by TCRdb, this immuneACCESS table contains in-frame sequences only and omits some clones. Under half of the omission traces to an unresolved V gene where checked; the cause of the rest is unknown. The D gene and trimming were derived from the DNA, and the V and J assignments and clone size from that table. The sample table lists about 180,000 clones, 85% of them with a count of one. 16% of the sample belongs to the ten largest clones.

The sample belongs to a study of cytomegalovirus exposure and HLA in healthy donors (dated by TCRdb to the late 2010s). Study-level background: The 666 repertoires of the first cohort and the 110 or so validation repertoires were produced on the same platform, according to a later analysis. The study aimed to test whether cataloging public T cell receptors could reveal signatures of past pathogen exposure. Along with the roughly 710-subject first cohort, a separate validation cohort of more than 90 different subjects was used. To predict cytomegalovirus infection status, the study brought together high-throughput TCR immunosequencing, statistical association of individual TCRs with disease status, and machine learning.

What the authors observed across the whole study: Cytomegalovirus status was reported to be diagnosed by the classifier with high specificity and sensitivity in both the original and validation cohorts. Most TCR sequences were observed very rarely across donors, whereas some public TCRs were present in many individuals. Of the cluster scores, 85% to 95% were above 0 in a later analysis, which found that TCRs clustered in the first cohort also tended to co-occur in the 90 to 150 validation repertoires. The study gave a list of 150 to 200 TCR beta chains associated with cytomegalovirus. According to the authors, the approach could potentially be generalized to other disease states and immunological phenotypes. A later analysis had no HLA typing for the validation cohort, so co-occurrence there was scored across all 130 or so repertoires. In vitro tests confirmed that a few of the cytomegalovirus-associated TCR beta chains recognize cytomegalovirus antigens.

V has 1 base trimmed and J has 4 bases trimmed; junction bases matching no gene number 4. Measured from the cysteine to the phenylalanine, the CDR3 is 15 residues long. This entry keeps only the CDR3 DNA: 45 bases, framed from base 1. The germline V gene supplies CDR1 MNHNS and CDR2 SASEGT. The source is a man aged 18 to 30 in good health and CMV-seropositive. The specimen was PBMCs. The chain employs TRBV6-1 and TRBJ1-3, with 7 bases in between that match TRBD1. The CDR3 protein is CASSEGEGGGNTIYF. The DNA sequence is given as TGTGCCAGCAGTGAAGGCGAAGGGGGCGGAAACACCATATATTTT.